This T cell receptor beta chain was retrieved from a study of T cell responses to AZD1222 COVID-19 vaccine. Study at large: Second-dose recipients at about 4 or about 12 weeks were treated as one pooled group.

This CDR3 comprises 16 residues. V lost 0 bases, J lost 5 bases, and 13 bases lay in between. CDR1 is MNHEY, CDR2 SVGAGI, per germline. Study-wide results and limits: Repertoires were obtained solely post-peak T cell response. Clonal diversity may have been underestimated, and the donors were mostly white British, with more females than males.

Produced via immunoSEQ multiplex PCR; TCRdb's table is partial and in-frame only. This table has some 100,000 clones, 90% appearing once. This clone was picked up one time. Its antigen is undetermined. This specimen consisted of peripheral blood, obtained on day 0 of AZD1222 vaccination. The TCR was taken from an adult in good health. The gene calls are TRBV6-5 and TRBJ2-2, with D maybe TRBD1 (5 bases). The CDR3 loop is CASSYSPGKWTGELFF. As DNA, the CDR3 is TGTGCCAGCAGTTACTCTCCAGGGAAATGGACCGGGGAGCTGTTTTTT.